A selection of T cell receptor beta chains follows, all from one sample in a study of somatic mutations in cytotoxic T cells in rheumatoid arthritis. The repertoire was sequenced with immunoSEQ multiplex PCR; TCRdb's copy has only in-frame clones and lacks some. The table has roughly 13,000 clones, about 68% seen once. The sample comprised CD8+ T cells sorted from blood. These TCRs come from an adult with rheumatoid arthritis. The CDR3 runs from the conserved cysteine through the conserved F or W. Fields, in order: clone size, D gene, V gene, J gene, CDR3 DNA, CDR3 protein. D genes are given only for firm matches. Size is omitted from some rows. Given values are once, few, many or a class for expanded clones.

abundance: NA; d_gene: TRBD2; v_gene: TRBV9; j_gene: TRBJ2-1; CDR3nt: TGTGCCAGCAGCGGAAGCGGGGGGCCAAACAATGAGCAGTTCTTC; CDR3aa: CASSGSGGPNNEQFF
abundance: NA; d_gene: NA; v_gene: TRBV29-1; j_gene: TRBJ1-5; CDR3nt: TGCAGCGTTGATGCAGGAGACAATCAGCCCCAGCATTTT; CDR3aa: CSVDAGDNQPQHF
abundance: NA; d_gene: NA; v_gene: TRBV27; j_gene: TRBJ1-5; CDR3nt: TGTGCCAGCAGTTTTTCAGGGTATAGCAATCAGCCCCAGCATTTT; CDR3aa: CASSFSGYSNQPQHF
abundance: NA; d_gene: NA; v_gene: TRBV6-6; j_gene: TRBJ1-1; CDR3nt: TGTGCCAGCAGTTACTCGGCCCTCTCGAACACTGAAGCTTTCTTT; CDR3aa: CASSYSALSNTEAFF
abundance: NA; d_gene: NA; v_gene: TRBV5-6; j_gene: TRBJ2-3; CDR3nt: TGTGCCAGCAGCTTGGAGAGTGGCACAGATACGCAGTATTTT; CDR3aa: CASSLESGTDTQYF
abundance: few; d_gene: NA; v_gene: TRBV18; j_gene: TRBJ1-2; CDR3nt: TGTGCCAGCTCACCACCTGAGGGTTCTGGCTACACCTTC; CDR3aa: CASSPPEGSGYTF
abundance: NA; d_gene: NA; v_gene: TRBV2; j_gene: TRBJ2-5; CDR3nt: TGTGCCAGCAGTCACCCCTCAGGGTCCTGGGAGACCCAGTACTTC; CDR3aa: CASSHPSGSWETQYF
abundance: few; d_gene: NA; v_gene: TRBV5-4; j_gene: TRBJ2-2; CDR3nt: TGTGCCAGCAGCTTGGGAGCAGGGCCCACCGGGGAGCTGTTTTTT; CDR3aa: CASSLGAGPTGELFF
abundance: NA; d_gene: NA; v_gene: TRBV4-1; j_gene: TRBJ2-7; CDR3nt: TGCGCCAGCAGCCAAGAGGGGAACGTTTACGAGCAGTACTTC; CDR3aa: CASSQEGNVYEQYF
abundance: NA; d_gene: NA; v_gene: TRBV4-1; j_gene: TRBJ2-7; CDR3nt: TGCGCCAGCAGCCAAGTAGACAGTCCCGAGCAGTACTTC; CDR3aa: CASSQVDSPEQYF
abundance: NA; d_gene: NA; v_gene: TRBV28; j_gene: TRBJ1-5; CDR3nt: TGTGCCAGCAATGGGGCGGACCTCAATCAGCCCCAGCATTTT; CDR3aa: CASNGADLNQPQHF
abundance: NA; d_gene: NA; v_gene: TRBV7-2; j_gene: TRBJ2-7; CDR3nt: TGTGCCAGCAGCTTAGGCTGGGAAGGGAACTACGAGCAGTACTTC; CDR3aa: CASSLGWEGNYEQYF
abundance: few; d_gene: NA; v_gene: TRBV27; j_gene: TRBJ2-7; CDR3nt: TGTGCCAGCAGGGCAGGGGGGAACGAGCAGTACTTC; CDR3aa: CASRAGGNEQYF
abundance: NA; d_gene: TRBD2; v_gene: TRBV11-2; j_gene: TRBJ2-3; CDR3nt: TGTGCCAGCAGCTCCCCGGGGGGGGTAGATACGCAGTATTTT; CDR3aa: CASSSPGGVDTQYF
abundance: NA; d_gene: TRBD1; v_gene: TRBV4-2; j_gene: TRBJ2-7; CDR3nt: TGTGCCAGCAGCCAGCGAAATACAGGGGGCTCGGACGAGCAGTACTTC; CDR3aa: CASSQRNTGGSDEQYF
abundance: NA; d_gene: NA; v_gene: TRBV30; j_gene: TRBJ1-4; CDR3nt: TGTGCCTGGAGTTCCTACAACGAAAAACTGTTTTTT; CDR3aa: CAWSSYNEKLFF
abundance: NA; d_gene: TRBD1; v_gene: TRBV7-6; j_gene: TRBJ2-7; CDR3nt: TGTGCCAGCAGCATGGGACAGGCCTACGAGCAGTACTTC; CDR3aa: CASSMGQAYEQYF
abundance: NA; d_gene: TRBD2; v_gene: TRBV2; j_gene: TRBJ2-2; CDR3nt: TGTGCCAGCAGTAGACTAGCGGGGACGGCCTTGAACACCGGGGAGCTGTTTTTT; CDR3aa: CASSRLAGTALNTGELFF
abundance: NA; d_gene: TRBD2; v_gene: TRBV6-4; j_gene: TRBJ2-3; CDR3nt: TGTGCCAGCGGAGCGGGGGGATCCACAGATACGCAGTATTTT; CDR3aa: CASGAGGSTDTQYF
abundance: NA; d_gene: NA; v_gene: TRBV7-9; j_gene: TRBJ2-2; CDR3nt: TGTGCCAGCAGCTTGACCATTACGAACACCGGGGAGCTGTTTTTT; CDR3aa: CASSLTITNTGELFF
abundance: NA; d_gene: TRBD1; v_gene: TRBV15; j_gene: TRBJ1-5; CDR3nt: TGTGCCACCAGCGGAACAGGGGGCAGGCAGCCCCAGCATTTT; CDR3aa: CATSGTGGRQPQHF
abundance: NA; d_gene: TRBD1; v_gene: TRBV2; j_gene: TRBJ2-7; CDR3nt: TGTGCCAGCACCACCGGGACAGTGATCTACGAGCAGTACTTC; CDR3aa: CASTTGTVIYEQYF
abundance: NA; d_gene: TRBD1; v_gene: TRBV19; j_gene: TRBJ2-7; CDR3nt: TGTGCCAGTAGTTTGGGACAGTGGCGTTCCTACGAGCAGTACTTC; CDR3aa: CASSLGQWRSYEQYF
abundance: NA; d_gene: NA; v_gene: TRBV5-6; j_gene: TRBJ1-3; CDR3nt: TGTGCCAGCAGCTTTGGAGTCTCTGGAAACACCATATATTTT; CDR3aa: CASSFGVSGNTIYF
abundance: once; d_gene: NA; v_gene: TRBV4-1; j_gene: TRBJ1-2; CDR3nt: TGCGCCAGCAGCCAAGATGGCGCGGAGACCTATGGCTACACCTTC; CDR3aa: CASSQDGAETYGYTF
abundance: NA; d_gene: TRBD2; v_gene: TRBV7-9; j_gene: TRBJ2-1; CDR3nt: TGTGCCAGCAGCCTAGGGCATCAGCTAGCGGGGGGGCCTCACAATGAGCAGTTCTTC; CDR3aa: CASSLGHQLAGGPHNEQFF
abundance: few; d_gene: TRBD2; v_gene: TRBV6-5; j_gene: TRBJ2-7; CDR3nt: TGTGCCAGCAGTTACGAGGGCGGGGGGGCGACCTACGAGCAGTACTTC; CDR3aa: CASSYEGGGATYEQYF
abundance: NA; d_gene: NA; v_gene: TRBV2; j_gene: TRBJ1-1; CDR3nt: TGTGCCAGCCAAGAGATACAGGGTAGCACTGAAGCTTTCTTT; CDR3aa: CASQEIQGSTEAFF
abundance: few; d_gene: NA; v_gene: TRBV2; j_gene: TRBJ1-5; CDR3nt: TGTGCCAGCAGTGAAGCGTACCTGGGAGATCAGCCCCAGCATTTT; CDR3aa: CASSEAYLGDQPQHF
abundance: NA; d_gene: NA; v_gene: TRBV27; j_gene: TRBJ2-1; CDR3nt: TGTGCCAGCAGTTTACCGGTCGGAGCAGGGGAAGAGCAGTTCTTC; CDR3aa: CASSLPVGAGEEQFF
abundance: once; d_gene: NA; v_gene: TRBV1; j_gene: TRBJ2-1; CDR3nt: TGCACCAGCAGCCAAGATTGGACCCACTCCTACAATGAGCAGTTCTTC; CDR3aa: CTSSQDWTHSYNEQFF
abundance: NA; d_gene: NA; v_gene: TRBV5-4; j_gene: TRBJ2-5; CDR3nt: TGTGCCAGCAGCTTCGGGGTCGCCTCAGGGACCCAGTACTTC; CDR3aa: CASSFGVASGTQYF
abundance: NA; d_gene: TRBD1; v_gene: TRBV10-3; j_gene: TRBJ2-7; CDR3nt: TGTGCCATCAGTGGCCTGGGGACAGGGACTGATGAGCAGTACTTC; CDR3aa: CAISGLGTGTDEQYF
abundance: NA; d_gene: TRBD2; v_gene: TRBV19; j_gene: TRBJ2-3; CDR3nt: TGTGCCAGTAGTACAACAGCGGGGGGGCAAGATACGCAGTATTTT; CDR3aa: CASSTTAGGQDTQYF
abundance: NA; d_gene: TRBD2; v_gene: TRBV9; j_gene: TRBJ2-1; CDR3nt: TGTGCCAGCAGCGTAGAGGGAGGGTTGGCCAAATACAATGAGCAGTTCTTC; CDR3aa: CASSVEGGLAKYNEQFF
abundance: NA; d_gene: TRBD1; v_gene: TRBV11-2; j_gene: TRBJ2-7; CDR3nt: TGTGCCAGCAGCTTAGGCAGGACAGGGCCTTCAACCTACGAGCAGTACTTC; CDR3aa: CASSLGRTGPSTYEQYF
abundance: NA; d_gene: NA; v_gene: TRBV28; j_gene: TRBJ1-5; CDR3nt: TGTGCCAGCAGTTTACAAGGGACCTGGGATCAGCCCCAGCATTTT; CDR3aa: CASSLQGTWDQPQHF
abundance: few; d_gene: NA; v_gene: TRBV27; j_gene: TRBJ2-7; CDR3nt: TGTGCCAGCAGTTTGGGGGCAGGGTATGCGTACGAGCAGTACTTC; CDR3aa: CASSLGAGYAYEQYF
abundance: NA; d_gene: TRBD2; v_gene: TRBV4-1; j_gene: TRBJ2-7; CDR3nt: TGCGCCAGCAGCCAAGAACTAACTAGCGGGAACTACGAGCAGTACTTC; CDR3aa: CASSQELTSGNYEQYF
abundance: NA; d_gene: NA; v_gene: TRBV28; j_gene: TRBJ2-7; CDR3nt: TGTGCCAGCAGTCCGAGGGACAACTCCTACGAGCAGTACTTC; CDR3aa: CASSPRDNSYEQYF
abundance: NA; d_gene: NA; v_gene: TRBV6-5; j_gene: TRBJ1-6; CDR3nt: TGTGCCAGCAGAGGATTCTCCTATAATTCACCCCTCCACTTT; CDR3aa: CASRGFSYNSPLHF
abundance: NA; d_gene: NA; v_gene: TRBV19; j_gene: TRBJ2-2; CDR3nt: TGTGCCAGTAGTCAGGGGAACGGGGAGCTGTTTTTT; CDR3aa: CASSQGNGELFF
abundance: NA; d_gene: NA; v_gene: TRBV6-5; j_gene: TRBJ2-1; CDR3nt: TGTGCCAGCAGTTACGTGGCTAGCCACAATGAGCAGTTCTTC; CDR3aa: CASSYVASHNEQFF
abundance: NA; d_gene: TRBD1; v_gene: TRBV7-9; j_gene: TRBJ1-1; CDR3nt: TGTGCCAGCGGTCAGGGGGCTGAAGCTTTCTTT; CDR3aa: CASGQGAEAFF
abundance: NA; d_gene: NA; v_gene: TRBV6-4; j_gene: TRBJ2-2; CDR3nt: TGTGCCAGCGGGCCGGGGGCCGGGGAGCTGTTTTTT; CDR3aa: CASGPGAGELFF
abundance: once; d_gene: NA; v_gene: TRBV27; j_gene: TRBJ2-2; CDR3nt: TGTGCCAGCAGCTCCCCCGGCCTTCGAGGGCCCGGGGAGCTGTTTTTT; CDR3aa: CASSSPGLRGPGELFF
abundance: NA; d_gene: NA; v_gene: TRBV4-1; j_gene: TRBJ2-3; CDR3nt: TGCGCCAGCAGCCCAGGGAGTCGAGGGTTATTCGCAGATACGCAGTATTTT; CDR3aa: CASSPGSRGLFADTQYF
abundance: once; d_gene: TRBD1; v_gene: TRBV7-6; j_gene: TRBJ2-1; CDR3nt: TGTGCCAGCAGCTTTGGGACAGGGGTCGATGAGCAGTTCTTC; CDR3aa: CASSFGTGVDEQFF
abundance: once; d_gene: NA; v_gene: TRBV12-5; j_gene: TRBJ1-1; CDR3nt: TGTGCTAGTGGTTTCGGGGACTTGAACACTGAAGCTTTCTTT; CDR3aa: CASGFGDLNTEAFF
abundance: NA; d_gene: TRBD1; v_gene: TRBV7-2; j_gene: TRBJ1-4; CDR3nt: TGTGCCAGCAGCTTCGACAGGGGTGGAGCTGAAAAACTGTTTTTT; CDR3aa: CASSFDRGGAEKLFF
abundance: NA; d_gene: TRBD2; v_gene: TRBV28; j_gene: TRBJ2-3; CDR3nt: TGTGCCAGCAGTTTAAGGGGCCCGCGGGGTAGCGGGGGGGTTAGTGCAGATACGCAGTATTTT; CDR3aa: CASSLRGPRGSGGVSADTQYF
abundance: NA; d_gene: NA; v_gene: TRBV19; j_gene: TRBJ2-1; CDR3nt: TGTGCCAGTAGTATGAGAGGGCGGAACAATGAGCAGTTCTTC; CDR3aa: CASSMRGRNNEQFF
abundance: NA; d_gene: NA; v_gene: TRBV4-2; j_gene: TRBJ2-7; CDR3nt: TGTGCCAGCAGCCTGTCAGGGTACGAGCAGTACTTC; CDR3aa: CASSLSGYEQYF